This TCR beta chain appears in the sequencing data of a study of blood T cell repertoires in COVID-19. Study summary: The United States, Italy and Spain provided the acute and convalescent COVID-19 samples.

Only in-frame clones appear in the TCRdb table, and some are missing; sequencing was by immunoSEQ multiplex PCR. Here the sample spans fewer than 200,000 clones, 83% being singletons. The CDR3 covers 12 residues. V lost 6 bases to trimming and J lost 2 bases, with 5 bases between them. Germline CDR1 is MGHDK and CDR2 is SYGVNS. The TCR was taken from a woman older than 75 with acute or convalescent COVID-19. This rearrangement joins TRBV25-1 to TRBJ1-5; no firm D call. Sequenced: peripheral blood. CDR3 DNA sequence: TGTGCCAGCAGGGTAGGCAATCAGCCCCAGCATTTT. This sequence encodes CASRVGNQPQHF.